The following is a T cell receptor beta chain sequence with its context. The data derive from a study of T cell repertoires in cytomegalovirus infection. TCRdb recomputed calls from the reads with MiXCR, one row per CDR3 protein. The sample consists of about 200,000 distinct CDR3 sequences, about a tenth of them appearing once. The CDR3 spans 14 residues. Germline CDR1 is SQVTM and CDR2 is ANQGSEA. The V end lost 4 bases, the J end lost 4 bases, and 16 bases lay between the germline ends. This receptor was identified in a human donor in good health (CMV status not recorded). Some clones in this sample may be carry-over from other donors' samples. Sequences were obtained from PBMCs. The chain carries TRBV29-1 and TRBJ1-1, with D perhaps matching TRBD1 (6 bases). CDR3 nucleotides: TGCAGCGTTGCAACAGGGCGTAAAAGCACTGAAGCTTTCTTT. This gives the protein CSVATGRKSTEAFF. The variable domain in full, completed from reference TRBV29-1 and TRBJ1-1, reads SAVISQKPSRDICQRGTSLTIQCQVDSQVTMMFWYRQQPGQSLTLIATANQGSEATYESGFVIDKFPISRPNLTFSTLTVSNMSPEDSSIYLCSVATGRKSTEAFFGQGTRLTVV.